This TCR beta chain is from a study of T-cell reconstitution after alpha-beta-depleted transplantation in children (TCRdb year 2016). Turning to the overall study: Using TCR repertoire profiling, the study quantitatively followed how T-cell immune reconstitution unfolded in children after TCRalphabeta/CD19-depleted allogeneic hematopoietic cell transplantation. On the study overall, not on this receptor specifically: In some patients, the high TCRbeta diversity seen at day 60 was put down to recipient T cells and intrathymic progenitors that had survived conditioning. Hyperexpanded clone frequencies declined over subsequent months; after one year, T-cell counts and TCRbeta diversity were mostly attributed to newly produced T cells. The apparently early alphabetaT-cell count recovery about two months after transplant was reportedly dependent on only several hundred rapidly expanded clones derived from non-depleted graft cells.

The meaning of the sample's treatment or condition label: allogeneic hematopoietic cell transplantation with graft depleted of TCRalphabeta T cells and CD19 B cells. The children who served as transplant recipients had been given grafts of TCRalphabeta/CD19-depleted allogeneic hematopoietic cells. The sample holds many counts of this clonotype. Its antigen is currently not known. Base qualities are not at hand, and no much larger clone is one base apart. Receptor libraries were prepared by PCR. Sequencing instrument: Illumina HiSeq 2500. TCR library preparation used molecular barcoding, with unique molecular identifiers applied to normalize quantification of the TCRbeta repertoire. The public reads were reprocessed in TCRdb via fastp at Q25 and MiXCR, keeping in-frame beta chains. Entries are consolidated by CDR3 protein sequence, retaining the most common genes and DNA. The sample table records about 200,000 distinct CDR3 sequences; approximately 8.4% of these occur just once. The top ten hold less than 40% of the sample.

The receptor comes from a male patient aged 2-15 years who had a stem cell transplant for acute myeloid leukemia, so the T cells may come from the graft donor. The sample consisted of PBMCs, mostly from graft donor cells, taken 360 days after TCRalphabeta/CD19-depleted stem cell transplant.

The CDR3 amino acid sequence is: CAISENPNTEAFF. The nucleotide sequence is given as TGTGCCATCAGTGAAAACCCCAACACTGAAGCTTTCTTT. This chain joins TRBV10-3 to TRBJ1-1, with the D segment identity uncertain. The germline V gene sets CDR1 to ENHRY and CDR2 to SYGVKD. There are 13 amino acids in the CDR3, from cysteine to phenylalanine inclusive. Of all the DNA, just the CDR3 is kept, 39 bases in frame from base 1. V drops 3 bases and J drops 2 bases, leaving 7 bases in between.